These T cell receptor beta chains were read from a single sample in a study of spatial heterogeneity in lung cancer. Each CDR3 protein gets one entry after TCRdb re-called the 5' RACE reads with MiXCR. The sample carries tens of thousands of distinct CDR3 sequences, approximately 7% recorded once. This sample comprised PBMCs, obtained at surgery. These receptor sequences come from a female donor with early-stage non-small cell lung cancer. CDR3s include the opening cysteine and the closing phenylalanine or tryptophan. The D gene is left open where the match is weak. Part of the rows lack a size; the others show once, few, many or a class for expanded clones.

CDR3aa | CDR3nt | abundance | j_gene | d_gene | v_gene
CASTQAHYGYTF | TGTGCCAGCACACAGGCCCACTATGGCTACACCTTC | many | TRBJ1-2 | . | TRBV28
CSVGTYEETQYF | TGCAGCGTTGGAACTTACGAAGAGACCCAGTACTTC | many | TRBJ2-5 | . | TRBV29-1
CASRAVTGTSSYNSPLHF | TGTGCCAGCAGGGCAGTGACAGGGACCTCCTCCTATAATTCACCCCTCCACTTT | many | TRBJ1-6 | TRBD1 | TRBV27
CASRTGNEKLFF | TGCGCCAGCCGGACAGGGAACGAAAAACTGTTTTTT | many | TRBJ1-4 | TRBD1 | TRBV5-1
CASSPRASQAFF | TGTGCCAGCAGCCCGCGGGCGTCCCAAGCTTTCTTT | . | TRBJ1-1 | . | TRBV7-8
CASSFGQGRYYGYTF | TGCGCCAGCAGCTTTGGGCAGGGGCGATACTATGGCTACACCTTC | many | TRBJ1-2 | . | TRBV5-1
CASRRRDRDNSPLHF | TGTGCCAGCAGACGGAGGGACAGGGATAATTCACCCCTCCACTTT | many | TRBJ1-6 | TRBD1 | TRBV3-1
CASSLHLSPSNQPQHF | TGTGCCAGCAGCTTGCACCTTTCCCCCAGCAATCAGCCCCAGCATTTT | few | TRBJ1-5 | . | TRBV5-5
CASLDSSWGTDTQYF | TGTGCCAGTTTGGACTCTTCATGGGGCACAGATACGCAGTATTTT | many | TRBJ2-3 | . | TRBV28
CASSESGQGQVYEQYF | TGCGCCAGCAGTGAGTCTGGTCAAGGACAGGTCTACGAGCAGTACTTC | many | TRBJ2-7 | TRBD1 | TRBV10-1
CATSRDVRNGYTF | TGTGCCACCAGCAGAGATGTGAGGAATGGCTACACCTTC | many | TRBJ1-2 | . | TRBV15
CASSPAGSNQPQHF | TGTGCCAGCTCACCAGCGGGTAGCAATCAGCCCCAGCATTTT | many | TRBJ1-5 | . | TRBV18
CASSQVYGETQYF | TGTGCCAGCAGCCAAGTCTACGGAGAGACCCAGTACTTC | many | TRBJ2-5 | . | TRBV3-1
CASRGTVLLSPLHF | TGTGCCAGCAGGGGGACAGTACTCCTTTCACCCCTCCACTTT | many | TRBJ1-6 | TRBD1 | TRBV28
CASSLDPFNEQFF | TGTGCCAGCAGCTTGGACCCATTCAATGAGCAGTTCTTC | few | TRBJ2-1 | . | TRBV5-5
CASSSLRGRELFF | TGTGCCAGCAGTTCCTTACGGGGGCGGGAACTGTTTTTT | . | TRBJ1-4 | . | TRBV28
CSVEGQANTEAFF | TGCAGCGTTGAAGGACAGGCGAACACTGAAGCTTTCTTT | many | TRBJ1-1 | . | TRBV29-1
CASSLRRTGELFF | TGTGCCAGCAGCTTAAGACGCACCGGGGAGCTGTTTTTT | . | TRBJ2-2 | . | TRBV7-3
CASSALFGSLFEQFF | TGTGCCAGCTCAGCCTTGTTTGGGAGCCTTTTTGAGCAGTTCTTC | many | TRBJ2-1 | . | TRBV18
CASGQSGTDTQYF | TGTGCCAGCGGGCAAAGCGGCACAGATACGCAGTATTTT | once | TRBJ2-3 | . | TRBV7-9
CASSLAGLAGNNEQFF | TGCGCCAGCAGCTTGGCGGGACTAGCGGGTAACAATGAGCAGTTCTTC | many | TRBJ2-1 | TRBD2 | TRBV5-1
CASSFVGDTQYF | TGTGCCAGCAGCTTTGTGGGGGACACGCAGTATTTT | many | TRBJ2-3 | . | TRBV7-9
CASSPTAVTYEQYF | TGTGCCAGCAGCCCGACGGCAGTCACCTACGAGCAGTACTTC | many | TRBJ2-7 | . | TRBV6-5
CASTLGGAADTQYF | TGTGCCAGCACCCTAGGGGGCGCAGCAGATACGCAGTATTTT | few | TRBJ2-3 | TRBD1 | TRBV12-3/TRBV12-4
CASSHRDRGHEQYF | TGTGCCAGCAGTCACCGGGACAGGGGGCACGAGCAGTACTTC | many | TRBJ2-7 | TRBD1 | TRBV27
CAVAGTTVSNEQFF | TGTGCCGTGGCCGGGACTACTGTTTCGAATGAGCAGTTCTTC | many | TRBJ2-1 | TRBD2 | TRBV10-3
CASSLNGGPYEQYF | TGTGCCAGCAGCTTAAATGGGGGGCCCTACGAGCAGTACTTC | few | TRBJ2-7 | . | TRBV7-3
CSVEKGTGENIQYF | TGCAGCGTTGAAAAAGGGACAGGCGAAAACATTCAGTACTTC | many | TRBJ2-4 | TRBD1 | TRBV29-1
CASSPPSGGGASNEQFF | TGTGCCAGCAGCCCTCCTAGCGGGGGGGGCGCAAGCAATGAGCAGTTCTTC | many | TRBJ2-1 | TRBD2 | TRBV7-2
CASSGGSETQYF | TGTGCCAGCAGTGGAGGGTCAGAGACCCAGTACTTC | few | TRBJ2-5 | . | TRBV7-2
CASSAPGTGTRETQYF | TGTGCCAGCAGCGCACCCGGGACAGGGACCAGAGAGACCCAGTACTTC | many | TRBJ2-5 | TRBD1 | TRBV9
CSARDGGRGRNEKLFF | TGCAGTGCTAGAGATGGTGGAAGGGGGCGGAACGAAAAACTGTTTTTT | . | TRBJ1-4 | TRBD1 | TRBV20-1
CASSLAWTGYEQYF | TGTGCCAGCAGCTTAGCGTGGACAGGGTACGAGCAGTACTTC | medium-sized | TRBJ2-7 | TRBD1 | TRBV7-2
CAISEVGDTQYF | TGTGCCATCAGTGAGGTAGGAGATACGCAGTATTTT | many | TRBJ2-3 | . | TRBV10-3
CASSSVATGGGTEAFF | TGTGCCAGCAGCTCAGTCGCAACAGGGGGAGGCACTGAAGCTTTCTTT | . | TRBJ1-1 | TRBD1 | TRBV13
CASSLAQLAFTDTQYF | TGTGCCAGCAGCCTAGCCCAGCTGGCGTTCACAGATACGCAGTATTTT | many | TRBJ2-3 | . | TRBV7-2
CASRDQIYQPQHF | TGTGCCAGCAGGGACCAGATTTATCAGCCCCAGCATTTT | . | TRBJ1-5 | . | TRBV6-2/TRBV6-3
CASSLGSSGTDTQYF | TGTGCCAGCAGCTTAGGGTCTAGCGGCACAGATACGCAGTATTTT | many | TRBJ2-3 | . | TRBV7-9
CASSRGTGKYEKLFF | TGTGCCAGCAGCCGGGGAACAGGGAAGTATGAAAAACTGTTTTTT | few | TRBJ1-4 | . | TRBV5-5
CSARWLTDTQYF | TGCAGTGCTAGATGGTTAACAGATACGCAGTATTTT | many | TRBJ2-3 | . | TRBV20-1
CASSLTGQGAYEQYF | TGCGCCAGCAGCTTGACAGGACAGGGGGCCTACGAGCAGTACTTC | few | TRBJ2-7 | TRBD1 | TRBV5-1
CASSTGGGQPQHF | TGCGCCAGCAGTACAGGGGGAGGCCAGCCCCAGCATTTT | many | TRBJ1-5 | TRBD1 | TRBV5-1
CASSSKNTQYF | TGTGCCAGCAGTTCGAAGAATACGCAGTATTTT | many | TRBJ2-3 | . | TRBV6-2/TRBV6-3
CASRQAGENIQYF | TGTGCCAGCAGACAGGCAGGTGAAAACATTCAGTACTTC | many | TRBJ2-4 | . | TRBV6-5
CASSMIPGQLTPYEQYF | TGCGCCAGCAGCATGATACCGGGACAGCTAACGCCCTACGAGCAGTACTTC | many | TRBJ2-7 | TRBD1 | TRBV5-1
CASSRFGAGGTDTQYF | TGTGCCAGCAGCCGCTTTGGAGCGGGGGGCACAGATACGCAGTATTTT | many | TRBJ2-3 | TRBD2 | TRBV7-9
CASSLTGAYEQYF | TGTGCCAGCAGCTTGACAGGGGCCTACGAGCAGTACTTC | few | TRBJ2-7 | TRBD1 | TRBV11-1
CASSLLGSTDTQYF | TGTGCCAGCAGCTTACTGGGCTCCACAGATACGCAGTATTTT | many | TRBJ2-3 | . | TRBV7-3
CSVEGGSGQETQYF | TGCAGCGTTGAGGGGGGATCAGGGCAAGAGACCCAGTACTTC | many | TRBJ2-5 | . | TRBV29-1
CASSDLHNEKLFF | TGTGCCAGCAGTGACCTCCATAATGAAAAACTGTTTTTT | many | TRBJ1-4 | . | TRBV2
CVSSTGRGGQVTQYF | TGTGTCAGCAGCACCGGGCGGGGGGGCCAAGTGACCCAGTACTTC | . | TRBJ2-5 | TRBD2 | TRBV9
CSWQGRSEQYF | TGCAGCTGGCAGGGAAGATCCGAGCAGTACTTC | many | TRBJ2-7 | . | TRBV20-1
CASSYDGAGGNTEAFF | TGTGCCAGCAGTTACGATGGGGCAGGCGGGAACACTGAAGCTTTCTTT | many | TRBJ1-1 | . | TRBV6-5